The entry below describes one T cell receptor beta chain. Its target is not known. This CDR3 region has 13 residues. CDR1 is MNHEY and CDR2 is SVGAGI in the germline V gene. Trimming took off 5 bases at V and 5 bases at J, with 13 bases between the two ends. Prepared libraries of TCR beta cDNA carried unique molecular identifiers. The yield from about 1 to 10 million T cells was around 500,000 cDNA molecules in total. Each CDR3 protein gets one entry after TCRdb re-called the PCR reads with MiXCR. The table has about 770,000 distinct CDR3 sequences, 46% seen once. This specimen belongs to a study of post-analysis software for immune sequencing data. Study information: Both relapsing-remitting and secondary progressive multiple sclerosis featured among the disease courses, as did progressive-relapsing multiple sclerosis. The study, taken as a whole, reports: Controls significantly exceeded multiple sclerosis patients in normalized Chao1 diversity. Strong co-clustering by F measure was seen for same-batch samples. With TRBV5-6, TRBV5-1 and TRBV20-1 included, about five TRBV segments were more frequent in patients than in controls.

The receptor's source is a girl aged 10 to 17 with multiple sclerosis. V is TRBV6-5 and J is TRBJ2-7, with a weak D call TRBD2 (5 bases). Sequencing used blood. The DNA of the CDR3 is TGTGCCAGCAGTCTAATCGACGGGGACGAGCAGTACTTC. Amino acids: CASSLIDGDEQYF.